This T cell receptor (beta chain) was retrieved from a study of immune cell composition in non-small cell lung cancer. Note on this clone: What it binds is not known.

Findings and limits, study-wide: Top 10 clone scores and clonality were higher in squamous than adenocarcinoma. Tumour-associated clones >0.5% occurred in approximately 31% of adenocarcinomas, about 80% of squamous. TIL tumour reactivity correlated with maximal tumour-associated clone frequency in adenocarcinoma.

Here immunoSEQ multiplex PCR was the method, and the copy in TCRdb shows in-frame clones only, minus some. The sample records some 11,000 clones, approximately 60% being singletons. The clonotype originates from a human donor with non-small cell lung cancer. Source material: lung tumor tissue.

The CDR3 nucleotides are TGCGCCAGCAGCCCGGACGCGGGTAATGAAAAACTGTTTTTT. This encodes CASSPDAGNEKLFF. V usage is TRBV5-1 and J usage is TRBJ1-4; D is ambiguous. CDR1 is SGHRS and CDR2 is YFSETQ in the germline V gene. Trimming pared 4 bases from V and 4 bases from J, leaving 11 bases between. This CDR3 comprises 14 residues. Together with reference TRBV5-1 and TRBJ1-4, the CDR3 gives the full variable domain: KAGVTQTPRYLIKTRGQQVTLSCSPISGHRSVSWYQQTPGQGLQFLFEYFSETQRNKGNFPGRFSGRQFSNSRSEMNVSTLELGDSALYLCASSPDAGNEKLFFGSGTQLSVL.